The 10 T cell receptor beta chains below were found in one sample sequenced in a study of cytomegalovirus exposure and HLA in healthy donors. The PCR contained 60 Vbeta and 13 Jbeta primers. Generated by immunoSEQ multiplex PCR, the TCRdb table keeps only in-frame clones and is missing some. Among more than 95,000 clones, roughly 10% were seen once, and the ten largest hold roughly 4.2%. The sequenced sample consisted of PBMCs. Receptors were obtained from a woman under 30 in good health and CMV-seropositive.

This clone was observed a few times. The chain is built from TRBV5-6 and TRBJ2-7, with a weak D call TRBD2 (5 bases). CDR1 and CDR2 from the germline V gene are SGHDT and YYEEEE. The CDR3 consists of 12 residues. V dropped 0 bases and J dropped 6 bases, with 7 bases sitting between them. The CDR3 region is CASSLGLTEQYF. The CDR3 DNA reads as TGTGCCAGCAGCTTGGGACTAACCGAGCAGTACTTC.

This clone was observed a handful of times. CDR3: CAISEGDRYTDTQYF. The CDR3 DNA reads TGTGCCATCAGTGAGGGGGACAGGTACACAGATACGCAGTATTTT. The chain couples TRBV10-3 to TRBJ2-3, with 8 bases identical to TRBD1. The V gene's germline CDR1 is ENHRY and CDR2 SYGVKD. This CDR3 comprises 15 residues. The V segment lost 2 bases and the J segment 2 bases; nucleotides outside the gene matches: 3.

V and J are TRBV7-9 and TRBJ2-7; D possibly corresponds to TRBD2 (6 bases). This CDR3 has 14 amino acids. Germline CDR1 reads SEHNR; CDR2 reads FQNEAQ (reference sequence). V was cut by 3 bases and J by 4 bases, with 13 bases left in between. As DNA, the CDR3 is TGTGCCAGCAGCTTTAGTGGGGGGAGATACGAGCAGTACTTC. Encoded protein: CASSFSGGRYEQYF.

A few counts support this clone. The chain joins TRBV12-5 to TRBJ2-1; a weak D match, TRBD2 (5 bases). V lost 1 base to trimming and J lost 7 bases, with 5 bases between them. CDR1 and CDR2 from the germline V gene are LGHNT and FRNRAP. The CDR3 is 12 amino acids. CDR3 DNA: TGTGCTAGTGGTTTGGAGCGGAATGAGCAGTTCTTC. This codes for CASGLERNEQFF.

The rearrangement links TRBV5-4 to TRBJ2-7; 14 nucleotides match TRBD2. Germline assignment: CDR1 SGHNT and CDR2 YYREEE (reference sequence). The length of the CDR3 is 17 residues. J was trimmed by 5 bases and V by 2 bases; bases with no gene match: 9. The CDR3 spells CASSFKPGLAGGNEQYF. CDR3 DNA sequence: TGTGCCAGCAGCTTCAAGCCAGGACTAGCGGGAGGAAACGAGCAGTACTTC.

This clone was recorded a few times. The chain carries TRBV28 and TRBJ1-1; possibly TRBD1 for D (5 bases). The CDR3 has 13 residues. In germline, CDR1 is MDHEN, CDR2 SYDVKM. V shed 7 bases and J shed 1 base, with 10 bases lying between them. The CDR3 reads CASKGLRNTEAFF. In DNA, the CDR3 is TGTGCCAGCAAGGGGTTGCGGAACACTGAAGCTTTCTTT.

This clone was found a few times. This rearrangement joins TRBV6-5 to TRBJ2-7, with 7 bases identical to TRBD2. This CDR3 is 13 amino acids long. Trimming removed 6 bases from V and 5 bases from J; junction bases left unmatched: 7. The germline V gene encodes CDR1 MNHEY and CDR2 SVGAGI. CDR3 region: CASRAGGTNEQYF. CDR3 DNA sequence: TGTGCCAGCAGAGCCGGGGGGACGAACGAGCAGTACTTC.

The chain links TRBV9 to TRBJ2-3, with 9 bases aligning to TRBD2. From germline, CDR1 is SGDLS and CDR2 YYNGEE. The V gene end was trimmed by 6 bases and the J gene end by 6 bases; junction bases not matched to a gene: 11. The CDR3 is 15 amino acids. In nucleotides, the CDR3 is TGTGCCAGCAACAGACGAGGCGGGAGGGCGGATACGCAGTATTTT. Its protein is CASNRRGGRADTQYF.

The genes are TRBV18 and TRBJ1-5; a weak D match, TRBD1 (5 bases). CDR3 size: 15 residues. Germline CDR1 KGHSH, CDR2 LQKENI. With 5 bases removed from V and 0 bases from J, the gap between germline ends came to 11 bases. The CDR3 region is CASSSDSYSNQPQHF. For the CDR3, the DNA is TGTGCCAGCTCAAGTGACAGCTATAGCAATCAGCCCCAGCATTTT.

The chain is built from TRBV6-1 and TRBJ1-1; TRBD1 is a possible D gene (5 bases). Germline assignment: CDR1 MNHNS and CDR2 SASEGT. Trimming removed 4 bases from V and 5 bases from J, with 11 bases in between. The CDR3 runs to 13 residues. CDR3 coding DNA: TGTGCCAGCAGTGTCCAGGGTTGGACTGAAGCTTTCTTT. The encoded protein is CASSVQGWTEAFF.